Shown below are 5 T cell receptor beta chains from a single sample sequenced in a study of a mutant IDH1 vaccine in newly diagnosed glioma. Their antigens remain unidentified. Produced via immunoSEQ multiplex PCR; TCRdb's table is partial and in-frame only. The sample lists about 56,000 clones, 80% to 90% occurring once. Specified time point: week 35, safety follow-up. Topical imiquimod was applied with each vaccine dose, which held 300 ug of mutant IDH1 20-mer peptide. The sample here was PBMCs, taken from a glioma patient whose treatment included an IDH1 peptide vaccine. The source of these receptors is a man aged 35 to 55 with glioma.

The chain carries TRBV5-1 and TRBJ2-6; no definite D call. The CDR3 has 15 amino acids. V lost 0 bases to trimming and J lost 4 bases, with 8 bases between them. The germline V gene encodes CDR1 SGHRS and CDR2 YFSETQ. This CDR3 is CASSLGSYGANVLTF. The CDR3 DNA sequence: TGCGCCAGCAGCTTGGGCTCGTACGGGGCCAACGTCCTGACTTTC.

This chain links TRBV5-1 with TRBJ2-3, with a tentative D call TRBD2 (6 bases). This CDR3 spans 16 amino acids. In germline, CDR1 is SGHRS, CDR2 YFSETQ. Trimming took off 0 bases at V and 0 bases at J, with 11 bases between the two ends. CDR3 in DNA: TGCGCCAGCAGCTTGGATAGCGGATCTAGCACAGATACGCAGTATTTT. Amino acid sequence: CASSLDSGSSTDTQYF.

This clone was counted once. The gene calls are TRBV5-1 and TRBJ2-7; weak D call: TRBD1 (6 bases). The V and J ends lost 4 bases and 3 bases respectively, with 14 bases between them. CDR1 is SGHRS, CDR2 YFSETQ, per germline. The CDR3 extends over 14 amino acids. In DNA, the CDR3 is TGCGCCAGCAGCACACAGGGTAGAGGCTACGAGCAGTACTTC. This sequence encodes CASSTQGRGYEQYF.

The rearrangement uses TRBV5-1 and TRBJ2-7; TRBD1 is a possible D gene (5 bases). Deletions cut 0 bases from V and 4 bases from J, with 5 bases between. Germline V lookup: CDR1 SGHRS, CDR2 YFSETQ. The CDR3 sequence is 12 residues long. The CDR3 loop is CASSLGQYEQYF. CDR3 nucleotide sequence: TGCGCCAGCAGCTTGGGACAGTACGAGCAGTACTTC.

Note on this clone: A read error may account for a junction end that differs from germline. This chain uses TRBV15 with TRBJ2-7, with 7 bases that match TRBD1. Per germline, CDR1 LNHNV and CDR2 YYDKDF (reference sequence). The CDR3 length is 15 residues. CDR3 amino acids: CATSRGTGPSFEQYF. CDR3 DNA: TGTGCCACCAGCAGAGGGACAGGCCCCTCCTTCGAGCAGTACTTC.